Listed here are 10 T cell receptor beta chains from one sample, sequenced in a study of blood T cell repertoires in COVID-19. Assay used: immunoSEQ multiplex PCR; TCRdb lists only in-frame clones, some missing. Counted here are roughly 240,000 clones, 70% to 90% occurring once; the ten biggest clones make up over 0.85%. Sequencing was performed on PBMCs or T cells enriched from blood (not recorded which). Source of these receptors: a middle-aged man who had been exposed to COVID-19.

This rearrangement joins TRBV28 to TRBJ2-1, with 8 bases matching TRBD2. The CDR3 sequence is 15 residues long. The germline V gene has CDR1 MDHEN and CDR2 SYDVKM. V lost 3 bases, J lost 4 bases, and 5 bases stayed unmatched. For the CDR3, the DNA is TGTGCCAGCAGTTTGTCAGGACTAGCATACAATGAGCAGTTCTTC. This gives the protein CASSLSGLAYNEQFF.

The chain links TRBV10-3 to TRBJ2-1; a possible D gene is TRBD2 (5 bases). Trimming left V 4 bases short and J 4 bases short, with 17 bases between. The V gene's germline CDR1 is ENHRY and CDR2 SYGVKD. The CDR3 is 16 amino acids. The CDR3 loop is CAISGSVGGSYNEQFF. CDR3 DNA sequence: TGTGCCATCAGTGGATCCGTAGGCGGGTCTTACAATGAGCAGTTCTTC.

V gene TRBV10-3 combines with J gene TRBJ2-7; 8 positions agree with TRBD2. The CDR3 extends over 14 amino acids. Germline CDR1 is ENHRY and CDR2 is SYGVKD. V lost 4 bases and J lost 3; bases outside the gene matches: 5. The CDR3 protein is CAISGGGRHYEQYV. Here the CDR3 DNA reads TGTGCCATCAGTGGAGGCGGGAGGCACTACGAGCAGTACGTC.

The chain uses TRBV11-2 and TRBJ1-2, with 7 bases lining up with TRBD1. The length of the CDR3 is 15 residues. Germline V gene lookup returns CDR1 SGHAT and CDR2 FQNNGV. V lost 1 base to trimming and J lost 5 bases; unmatched junction nucleotides: 7. This chain's CDR3 is CASSLVSPGGYGYTF. Written as DNA, the CDR3 is TGTGCCAGCAGCTTAGTCTCCCCAGGGGGTTATGGCTACACCTTC.

The chain links TRBV5-1 to TRBJ2-1; perhaps TRBD1 as D (5 bases). V shed 2 bases and J shed 5 bases, with 11 bases lying between them. The V gene's germline CDR1 is SGHRS and CDR2 YFSETQ. The CDR3 covers 14 residues. CDR3 sequence: CASSLRGINNEQFF. The CDR3 nucleotides read TGCGCCAGCAGCTTAAGGGGAATTAACAATGAGCAGTTCTTC.

This sequence joins TRBV18 and TRBJ1-2; TRBD1 aligns across 8 bases. CDR1 and CDR2 from the germline V gene are KGHSH and LQKENI. The CDR3 has 15 residues. The V segment lost 2 bases and the J segment 2 bases; nucleotides outside the gene matches: 4. In DNA, the CDR3 is TGTGCCAGCTCACCAAGCGGACAGGGAAACTATGGCTACACCTTC. Protein product: CASSPSGQGNYGYTF.

The V gene is TRBV29-1, the J gene TRBJ2-7; TRBD2 aligns across 9 bases. V lost 4 bases and J lost 3; bases outside the gene matches: 4. The CDR3 spans 13 residues. Germline V CDR1 and CDR2: SQVTM, ANQGSEA. The CDR3 region is CSVAVRGGYEQYF. The CDR3 region has the DNA TGCAGCGTTGCTGTGCGGGGGGGCTACGAGCAGTACTTC.

This clone has just a few counts. This sequence joins TRBV6-4 and TRBJ2-3; D gene unclear. The germline gives CDR1 MRHNA, CDR2 SNTAGT. The V gene lost 4 bases and the J gene lost 3 bases, with 8 bases spanning the gap. This CDR3 is built from 13 residues. This chain's CDR3 is CASSVSETDTQYF. CDR3 in DNA: TGTGCCAGCAGTGTTTCAGAAACAGATACGCAGTATTTT.

Only one count was recorded for this clone. The chain couples TRBV5-1 to TRBJ1-5, with D possibly matching TRBD1 (6 bases). The CDR3 runs 13 residues. V was trimmed by 3 bases and J by 4 bases, leaving 8 bases between them. The germline gives CDR1 SGHRS, CDR2 YFSETQ. The CDR3 DNA sequence: TGCGCCAGCAGCTCCGGACAGAATCAGCCCCAGCATTTT. Translating gives CASSSGQNQPQHF. Combining the CDR3 with reference TRBV5-1 and TRBJ1-5 gives the whole variable domain KAGVTQTPRYLIKTRGQQVTLSCSPISGHRSVSWYQQTPGQGLQFLFEYFSETQRNKGNFPGRFSGRQFSNSRSEMNVSTLELGDSALYLCASSSGQNQPQHFGDGTRLSIL.

This clone was detected only once. The sample holds other DNA sequences that translate to the same CDR3. This chain uses TRBV5-1 with TRBJ2-2, with D tentatively TRBD1 (5 bases). Trimming shortened V by 0 bases and J by 5 bases, and 11 bases separated the two germline ends. Germline V CDR1 and CDR2: SGHRS, YFSETQ. The CDR3 sequence is 15 residues long. The CDR3 is CASSLALGDTGELFF. As DNA, the CDR3 is TGCGCCAGCAGCTTGGCTCTAGGGGATACCGGGGAGCTGTTTTTT. Full variable domain (missing parts from reference TRBV5-1 and TRBJ2-2): KAGVTQTPRYLIKTRGQQVTLSCSPISGHRSVSWYQQTPGQGLQFLFEYFSETQRNKGNFPGRFSGRQFSNSRSEMNVSTLELGDSALYLCASSLALGDTGELFFGEGSRLTVL.